A selection of T cell receptor beta chains follows, all from one sample in a study of T cells after yellow fever vaccination. Each CDR3 protein gets one entry after TCRdb re-called the 5' RACE reads with MiXCR. The table has over 45,000 distinct CDR3 sequences, approximately 7% seen once; the top ten hold 30% to 40%. Here the sequenced sample was CD8+ T cells sorted from PBMCs, taken on the day of the first yellow fever vaccination. All receptors come from a man aged 18 to 30 who received the YFV17D yellow fever vaccine. The CDR3 runs from the conserved cysteine through the conserved F or W. D genes are given only for firm matches. Some rows mark clone size as missing; the rest say once, few, many or name a class of expanded clone.

CATSEGLADTQYF,TGTGCCACCAGTGAGGGGCTCGCAGATACGCAGTATTTT,many,13,TRBV24-1,TRBJ2-3,.
CASSLPSGGSDTQYF,TGTGCCAGCAGCTTACCTAGCGGGGGGTCAGATACGCAGTATTTT,many,15,TRBV6-5,TRBJ2-3,TRBD2
CASSLASGGITDTQYF,TGTGCCAGCAGCTTGGCTAGCGGGGGAATCACAGATACGCAGTATTTT,.,16,TRBV5-5,TRBJ2-3,TRBD2
CASSLGGADEQFF,TGCGCCAGCAGCTTGGGGGGGGCGGATGAGCAGTTCTTC,.,13,TRBV5-1,TRBJ2-1,.
CASSQGGQGGDTQYF,TGTGCCAGCAGCCAAGGCGGACAGGGGGGTGATACGCAGTATTTT,many,15,TRBV4-2,TRBJ2-3,TRBD1
CSARDWDGYGYTF,TGCAGTGCTAGAGATTGGGACGGCTATGGCTACACCTTC,many,13,TRBV20-1,TRBJ1-2,.
CASSLAGPTDTQYF,TGTGCCAGCAGCTTGGCAGGCCCCACAGATACGCAGTATTTT,many,14,TRBV7-9,TRBJ2-3,.
CASSFGGVDQPQHF,TGTGCCAGCAGTTTCGGAGGGGTGGATCAGCCCCAGCATTTT,few,14,TRBV28,TRBJ1-5,.
CASSLEFETGWQETQYF,TGTGCCAGCAGCTTAGAATTCGAGACAGGGTGGCAAGAGACCCAGTACTTC,few,17,TRBV11-2,TRBJ2-5,TRBD1
CASSLGTSESDEQFF,TGTGCCAGCAGTCTAGGGACTAGCGAGTCGGATGAGCAGTTCTTC,few,15,TRBV2,TRBJ2-1,TRBD2
CASSQAGLVSPLHF,TGCGCCAGCAGCCAGGCGGGATTAGTATCACCCCTCCACTTT,many,14,TRBV4-3,TRBJ1-6,.
CSVGQNYGYTF,TGCAGCGTAGGGCAGAACTATGGCTACACCTTC,few,11,TRBV29-1,TRBJ1-2,.
CASSASNEQFF,TGTGCCAGCAGCGCGTCCAATGAGCAGTTCTTC,.,11,TRBV9,TRBJ2-1,.
CASSPTGSQPQHF,TGTGCCAGCAGCCCGACAGGGAGTCAGCCCCAGCATTTT,.,13,TRBV7-2,TRBJ1-5,TRBD1
CASSSTRNARRTQYF,TGTGCCAGCAGTTCGACCCGCAACGCCCGAAGGACCCAGTACTTC,.,15,TRBV6-5,TRBJ2-5,.
CAIVNEGRGTGELFF,TGTGCCATCGTTAATGAAGGGCGCGGCACCGGGGAGCTGTTTTTT,many,15,TRBV10-3,TRBJ2-2,.
CASRHPNKYNEQFF,TGTGCCAGCCGGCACCCGAATAAGTACAATGAGCAGTTCTTC,many,14,TRBV7-2,TRBJ2-1,.
CASTLGLAKYNEQFF,TGTGCCAGCACCTTAGGACTAGCGAAATACAATGAGCAGTTCTTC,many,15,TRBV6-1,TRBJ2-1,TRBD2
CASSLGSFGVGNQPQHF,TGTGCCAGCAGCTTAGGATCCTTCGGGGTCGGCAATCAGCCCCAGCATTTT,few,17,TRBV7-2,TRBJ1-5,.
CASSQDERDRGYNEQFF,TGCGCCAGCAGCCAAGATGAAAGGGACAGGGGGTACAATGAGCAGTTCTTC,.,17,TRBV4-1,TRBJ2-1,TRBD1
CASHRNRGGTDTQYF,TGTGCCAGCCACCGTAATCGGGGGGGCACAGATACGCAGTATTTT,few,15,TRBV12-3/TRBV12-4,TRBJ2-3,TRBD2
CASSQVMGGTTDTQYF,TGTGCCAGCAGCCAAGTAATGGGGGGTACCACAGATACGCAGTATTTT,few,16,TRBV4-2,TRBJ2-3,.
CASSQDPAEYEQYF,TGCGCCAGCAGCCAAGATCCCGCAGAGTACGAGCAGTACTTC,many,14,TRBV4-1,TRBJ2-7,.
CASSSRGGTGELFF,TGTGCCAGCAGTTCCAGGGGAGGCACCGGGGAGCTGTTTTTT,.,14,TRBV27,TRBJ2-2,.
CASSYSMSSGATNEKLFF,TGTGCCAGCAGTTACTCGATGTCTTCCGGGGCAACTAATGAAAAACTGTTTTTT,many,18,TRBV6-5,TRBJ1-4,.
CASSYSGTGSAEAFF,TGTGCCAGCAGTTACTCCGGGACAGGGTCGGCTGAAGCTTTCTTT,many,15,TRBV6-2/TRBV6-3,TRBJ1-1,TRBD1
CASGLGPSEQFF,TGTGCCAGCGGTCTCGGACCTTCTGAGCAGTTCTTC,many,12,TRBV7-3,TRBJ2-1,.
CATSRDGADTEAFF,TGTGCCACCAGCAGAGATGGGGCTGACACTGAAGCTTTCTTT,many,14,TRBV15,TRBJ1-1,.
CASSPRGRGTGELFF,TGCGCCAGCAGCCCCCGGGGGCGGGGGACCGGGGAGCTGTTTTTT,.,15,TRBV4-3,TRBJ2-2,.
CATDRMGQPQHF,TGTGCCACCGACAGGATGGGTCAGCCCCAGCATTTT,few,12,TRBV6-2/TRBV6-3,TRBJ1-5,.
CASRGQGSQETQYF,TGTGCCAGCAGGGGACAGGGGAGCCAAGAGACCCAGTACTTC,many,14,TRBV27,TRBJ2-5,TRBD1
CSATGNWSYNEQFF,TGCAGTGCCACAGGGAACTGGTCCTACAATGAGCAGTTCTTC,many,14,TRBV20-1,TRBJ2-1,.
CASSKGEGAYFYGYTF,TGCGCCAGCAGCAAGGGAGAGGGGGCTTATTTCTATGGCTACACCTTC,few,16,TRBV5-1,TRBJ1-2,TRBD1
CSVFWEEETQYF,TGCAGCGTTTTCTGGGAAGAAGAGACCCAGTACTTC,few,12,TRBV29-1,TRBJ2-5,.
CASSHRDNGYEQYF,TGTGCCAGCAGCCACAGGGATAACGGCTACGAGCAGTACTTC,many,14,TRBV6-1,TRBJ2-7,.
CSVEAAGEEKNIQYF,TGCAGCGTTGAAGCGGCTGGTGAGGAAAAAAACATTCAGTACTTC,few,15,TRBV29-1,TRBJ2-4,.
CATSGDRVTDTQYF,TGTGCCACCAGCGGGGACAGGGTTACAGATACGCAGTATTTT,many,14,TRBV15,TRBJ2-3,TRBD1
CASGIGPQGSSYNEQFF,TGTGCTAGTGGGATTGGTCCTCAGGGGAGTTCCTACAATGAGCAGTTCTTC,many,17,TRBV12-5,TRBJ2-1,.
CASSFEHSYEQYF,TGTGCCAGCAGTTTTGAACATTCCTACGAGCAGTACTTC,many,13,TRBV12-3/TRBV12-4,TRBJ2-7,.
CASPGLAYTDTQYF,TGTGCCAGCCCGGGACTAGCGTACACAGATACGCAGTATTTT,many,14,TRBV2,TRBJ2-3,TRBD2
CASSLASPQRRSYEQYF,TGTGCCAGCAGCTTAGCTTCGCCCCAGCGGAGATCCTACGAGCAGTACTTC,.,17,TRBV7-2,TRBJ2-7,.
CASSPRTGPGYTF,TGTGCCAGCAGCCCACGGACAGGGCCTGGCTACACCTTC,few,13,TRBV7-6,TRBJ1-2,TRBD1
CASSLPLAYAGGEQFF,TGTGCCAGCAGTTTACCGTTGGCCTACGCGGGAGGTGAGCAGTTCTTC,.,16,TRBV6-9,TRBJ2-1,TRBD2
CASSREPGQTYEQYF,TGTGCCAGCAGCCGTGAACCGGGACAGACCTACGAGCAGTACTTC,few,15,TRBV7-3,TRBJ2-7,TRBD1
CSARTSGEQFF,TGCAGTGCTCGGACTAGCGGTGAGCAGTTCTTC,many,11,TRBV20-1,TRBJ2-1,TRBD2
CASMDLADTQYF,TGTGCCAGCATGGATCTAGCAGATACGCAGTATTTT,many,12,TRBV7-6,TRBJ2-3,.
CASQRADTEAFF,TGTGCCAGCCAGAGGGCGGACACTGAAGCTTTCTTT,few,12,TRBV7-9,TRBJ1-1,.
CASSQDPLVGPIF,TGCGCCAGCAGCCAAGATCCGCTAGTGGGACCGATCTTT,few,13,TRBV4-3,TRBJ1-1,.
CSVVGGTEAFF,TGCAGCGTTGTAGGGGGCACTGAAGCTTTCTTT,many,11,TRBV29-1,TRBJ1-1,.
CASSLWGLHQETQYF,TGTGCCAGCAGCTTATGGGGACTTCATCAAGAGACCCAGTACTTC,.,15,TRBV7-3,TRBJ2-5,.
CASSQGPLAGTGELFF,TGCGCCAGCAGCCAAGGCCCCCTAGCTGGCACCGGGGAGCTGTTTTTT,many,16,TRBV4-3,TRBJ2-2,.
CASSERDSYNSPLHF,TGTGCCAGCAGCGAGAGGGACAGCTATAATTCACCCCTCCACTTT,few,15,TRBV9,TRBJ1-6,TRBD1
CASMKESGGAPGELFF,TGTGCCAGCATGAAGGAAAGCGGGGGGGCCCCCGGGGAGCTGTTTTTT,few,16,TRBV7-3,TRBJ2-2,TRBD2
CASSFQRANQGLNEQFF,TGTGCCAGCAGCTTTCAGAGGGCGAACCAGGGGTTGAATGAGCAGTTCTTC,.,17,TRBV5-6,TRBJ2-1,.
CASSQKGTGQETQYF,TGTGCCAGCAGCCAGAAGGGGACAGGGCAAGAGACCCAGTACTTC,.,15,TRBV4-2,TRBJ2-5,TRBD1
CASHLTVLAKNIQYF,TGTGCCAGCCACCTAACGGTTTTAGCCAAAAACATTCAGTACTTC,many,15,TRBV4-2,TRBJ2-4,.